This T cell receptor beta chain was recovered during a study of cytotoxic CD8 clonotypes in ibrutinib-treated CLL. After removal of 6 bases from V and 0 bases from J, the junction contained 19 bases not matched to a gene. From germline, CDR1 is SNHLY and CDR2 FYNNEI. The CDR3 consists of 19 residues. Sequencing used immunoSEQ multiplex PCR; TCRdb keeps in-frame clones, though not all of them. This table holds about 63,000 clones, approximately 57% found once. This clone was seen a handful of times. The gene calls are TRBV2 and TRBJ1-2; TRBD1 aligns across 7 bases. The clonotype originates from a human donor with chronic lymphocytic leukemia. The source was PBMCs, collected after 12 months of ibrutinib treatment. CDR3 loop: CASSRRGRDRLTTNYGYTF. As DNA, the CDR3 is TGTGCCAGCAGCCGCAGGGGGAGGGACCGACTAACCACTAACTATGGCTACACCTTC.